The clone carrying this T cell receptor (beta chain) was seen at least ten times. These data come from a study of identical twins. TCRdb passed the 5' RACE reads through MiXCR, listing each CDR3 protein once. Among about 460,000 distinct CDR3 sequences listed, 12% to 15% were seen once. Trimming removed 1 base at V and 9 bases at J, with 13 bases between. This CDR3 has 14 amino acids. This sample was also put to use in a study of yellow fever vaccine responses in identical twins.

This sequence originates from a woman between 18 and 29 years old in good health. The chain uses TRBV12-3 or TRBV12-4 and TRBJ1-5, with unresolved D. The sample was CD4+ T cells sorted from blood. The CDR3 bases are TGTGCCAGCAGTTTAGAATCAGGTGGCATGCCCCAGCATTTT. Translation: CASSLESGGMPQHF.